These 3 T cell receptor beta chains share one sample of origin, sequenced in a study of blood T cell repertoires in COVID-19. Only in-frame clones appear in the TCRdb table, and some are missing; sequencing was by immunoSEQ multiplex PCR. The sample lists fewer than 250,000 clones, almost 90% occurring once. Sequencing was done on a sample of PBMCs or T cells enriched from blood (not recorded which). The source of these receptors is a man aged 25-45 years who had been exposed to COVID-19.

This rearrangement joins TRBV27 to TRBJ1-5; unclear D gene. The CDR3 runs 12 residues. Germline V gene sequence: CDR1 MNHEY, CDR2 SMNVEV (reference sequence). V was trimmed by 6 bases and J by 6 bases, leaving 9 bases between them. CDR3 region: CASSTGSQPQHF. In nucleotides, the CDR3 is TGTGCCAGCAGCACCGGGAGTCAGCCCCAGCATTTT.

This clone was seen once. This chain joins TRBV12-3 or TRBV12-4 and TRBJ2-1; 10 bases line up with TRBD2. This CDR3 is built from 13 residues. Trimming removed 6 bases from V and 10 bases from J; junction bases left unmatched: 6. This CDR3 reads CASRRTSGEEQFF. The CDR3, as DNA: TGTGCCAGCAGAAGGACTAGCGGTGAAGAGCAGTTCTTC.

This clone occurred once. V usage is TRBV4-2 and J usage is TRBJ1-3; no clear D gene. There are 16 residues in the CDR3. Germline V gene lookup returns CDR1 LGHNA and CDR2 YNFKEQ. V was shortened by 0 bases and J by 1 base, with 10 bases between the two germline ends. CDR3 sequence reads: CASSQDNGESGNTIYF. The CDR3 DNA sequence: TGTGCCAGCAGCCAAGATAACGGAGAATCTGGAAACACCATATATTTT.